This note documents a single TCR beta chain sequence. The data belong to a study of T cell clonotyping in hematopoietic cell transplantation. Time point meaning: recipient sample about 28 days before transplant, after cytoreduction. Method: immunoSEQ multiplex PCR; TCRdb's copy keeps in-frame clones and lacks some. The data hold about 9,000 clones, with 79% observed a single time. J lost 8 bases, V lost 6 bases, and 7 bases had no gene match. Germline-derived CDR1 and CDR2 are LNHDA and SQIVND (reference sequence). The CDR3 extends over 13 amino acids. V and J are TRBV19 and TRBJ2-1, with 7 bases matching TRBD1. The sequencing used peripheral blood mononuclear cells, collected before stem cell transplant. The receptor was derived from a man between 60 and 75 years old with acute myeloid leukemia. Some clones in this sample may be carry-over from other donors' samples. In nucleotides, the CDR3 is TGTGCCAGTAGCACACAACAGGGGTATGAGCAGTTCTTC. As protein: CASSTQQGYEQFF.